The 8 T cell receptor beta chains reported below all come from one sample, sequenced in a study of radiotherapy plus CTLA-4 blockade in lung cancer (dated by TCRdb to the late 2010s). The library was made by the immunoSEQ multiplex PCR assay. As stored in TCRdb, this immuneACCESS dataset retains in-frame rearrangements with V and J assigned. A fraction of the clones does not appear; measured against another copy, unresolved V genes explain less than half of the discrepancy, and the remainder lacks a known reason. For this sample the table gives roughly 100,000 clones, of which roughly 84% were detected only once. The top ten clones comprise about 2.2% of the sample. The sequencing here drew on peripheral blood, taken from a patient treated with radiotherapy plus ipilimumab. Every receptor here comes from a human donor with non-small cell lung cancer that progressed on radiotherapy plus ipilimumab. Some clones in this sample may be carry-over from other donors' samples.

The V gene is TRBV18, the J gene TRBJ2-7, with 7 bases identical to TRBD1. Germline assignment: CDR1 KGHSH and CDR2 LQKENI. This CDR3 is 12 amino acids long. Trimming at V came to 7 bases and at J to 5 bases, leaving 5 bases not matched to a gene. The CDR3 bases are TGTGCCAGCTTAAGACAGGGCGACGAGCAGTACTTC. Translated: CASLRQGDEQYF.

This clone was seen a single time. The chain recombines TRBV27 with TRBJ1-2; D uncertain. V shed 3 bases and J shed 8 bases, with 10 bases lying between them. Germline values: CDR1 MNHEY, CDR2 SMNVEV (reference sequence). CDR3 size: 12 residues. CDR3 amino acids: CASSFWGGGYTF. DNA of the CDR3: TGTGCCAGCAGTTTTTGGGGAGGCGGCTACACCTTC.

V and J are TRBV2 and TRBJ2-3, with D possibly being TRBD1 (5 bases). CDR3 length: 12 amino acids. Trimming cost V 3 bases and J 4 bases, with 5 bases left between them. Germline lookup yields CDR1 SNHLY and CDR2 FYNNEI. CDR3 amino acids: CASSDRADTQYF. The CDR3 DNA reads TGTGCCAGCAGTGACAGGGCAGATACGCAGTATTTT. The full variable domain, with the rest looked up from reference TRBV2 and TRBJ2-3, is EPEVTQTPSHQVTQMGQEVILRCVPISNHLYFYWYRQILGQKVEFLVSFYNNEISEKSEIFDDQFSVERPDGSNFTLKIRSTKLEDSAMYFCASSDRADTQYFGPGTRLTVL.

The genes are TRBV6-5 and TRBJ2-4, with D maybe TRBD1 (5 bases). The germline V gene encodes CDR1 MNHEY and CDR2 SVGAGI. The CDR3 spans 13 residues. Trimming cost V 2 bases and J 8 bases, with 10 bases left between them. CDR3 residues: CASSYDPRDIQYF. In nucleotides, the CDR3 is TGTGCCAGCAGTTACGACCCCAGGGACATTCAGTACTTC.

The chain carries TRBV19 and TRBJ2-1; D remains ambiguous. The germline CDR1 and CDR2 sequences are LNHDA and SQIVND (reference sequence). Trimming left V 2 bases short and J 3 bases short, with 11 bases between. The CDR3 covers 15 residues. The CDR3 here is CASSILGGGYNEQFF. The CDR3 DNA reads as TGTGCCAGTAGTATATTGGGTGGTGGCTACAATGAGCAGTTCTTC.

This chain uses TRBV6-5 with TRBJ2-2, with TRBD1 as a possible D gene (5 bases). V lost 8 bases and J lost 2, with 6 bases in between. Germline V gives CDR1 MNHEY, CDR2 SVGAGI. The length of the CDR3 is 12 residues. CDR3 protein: CASQGNTGELFF. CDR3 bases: TGTGCCAGCCAGGGCAACACCGGGGAGCTGTTTTTT.

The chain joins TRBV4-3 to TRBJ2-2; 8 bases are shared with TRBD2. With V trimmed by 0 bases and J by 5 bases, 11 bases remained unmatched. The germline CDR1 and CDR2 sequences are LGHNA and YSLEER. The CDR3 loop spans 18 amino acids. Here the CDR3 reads CASSQERSAGGVTGELFF. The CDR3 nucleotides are TGCGCCAGCAGCCAAGAACGTTCGGCGGGGGGTGTAACCGGGGAGCTGTTTTTT.

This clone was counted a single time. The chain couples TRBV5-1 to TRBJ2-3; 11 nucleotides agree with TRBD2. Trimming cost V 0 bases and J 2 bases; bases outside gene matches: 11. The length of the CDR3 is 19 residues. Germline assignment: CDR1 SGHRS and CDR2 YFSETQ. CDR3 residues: CASSLGPLLAGAITDTQYF. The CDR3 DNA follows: TGCGCCAGCAGCTTGGGGCCCTTACTAGCGGGGGCCATCACAGATACGCAGTATTTT.